This T cell receptor (beta chain) came from a study of T cells in severe cutaneous drug reactions. At the level of the study: Enrolled patients had probable or definite SJS/TEN or DRESS per RegiSCAR. The ALDEN and Naranjo causality algorithms determined the culprit drug. Whole-study results and caveats: One public TCRbeta CDR3 appeared in all seven blister samples, averaging 13.57%. Blister cells averaged approximately 35% and PBMC about 5% TRBV12-4 in carbamazepine-induced Stevens-Johnson syndrome or toxic epidermal necrolysis patients.

The iRepertoire multiplex PCR system with TCR subtype-specific primers built both bulk and single-cell libraries. TCRdb processed the multiplex PCR reads again and assigns one entry to each CDR3 protein, with no DNA. The sample holds approximately 1,200 distinct CDR3 sequences. The donors had carbamazepine-induced Stevens-Johnson syndrome or toxic epidermal necrolysis. The CDR3 extends over 15 amino acids. CDR1 is ENHRY and CDR2 is SYGVKD in the germline V gene. This clonotype registers large (0.1 to 1%) by frequency. Its specificity is not known. V usage is TRBV10-3 and J usage is TRBJ1-6. The source is a human donor with Stevens-Johnson syndrome, a severe cutaneous drug reaction. The sequencing sample was made of cells from a skin blister. The CDR3 loop is CAISGEIGDNSPLHF.